A selection of T cell receptor beta chains follows, all from one sample in a study of cytomegalovirus exposure and HLA in healthy donors. Repertoires were generated with immunoSEQ multiplex PCR, while TCRdb's copy carries only in-frame clones and drops some. The sample has over 200,000 clones, 75% to 90% seen once. Specimen: PBMCs. These receptors came from a woman aged 18 to 35 in good health and CMV-seronegative. Both conserved end residues are part of each CDR3. The D gene is left open where the match is weak. Part of the rows lack a size; the others show once, few, many or a class for expanded clones.

size: NA; D: NA; J: TRBJ2-1; V: TRBV18; CDR3: CASSPQTSSYNEQFF; DNA: TGTGCCAGCTCACCACAGACTAGCTCCTACAATGAGCAGTTCTTC
size: NA; D: TRBD1; J: TRBJ1-1; V: TRBV6-5; CDR3: CASRTDRARPEAFF; DNA: TGTGCCAGCAGGACGGACAGGGCAAGGCCTGAAGCTTTCTTT
size: NA; D: TRBD2; J: TRBJ2-1; V: TRBV9; CDR3: CASSVGGTRPPYNEQFF; DNA: TGTGCCAGCAGCGTGGGAGGGACTAGGCCCCCTTACAATGAGCAGTTCTTC
size: NA; D: NA; J: TRBJ2-7; V: TRBV6-6; CDR3: CASSSTGSGEQYF; DNA: TGTGCCAGCAGTTCAACAGGGTCCGGGGAGCAGTACTTC
size: NA; D: TRBD1; J: TRBJ1-1; V: TRBV5-1; CDR3: CASSLETGGASEAFF; DNA: TGCGCCAGCAGCTTAGAGACAGGGGGCGCGTCTGAAGCTTTCTTT
size: NA; D: TRBD1; J: TRBJ1-4; V: TRBV19; CDR3: CASRTGSGEKLFF; DNA: TGTGCCAGCAGGACAGGGTCCGGAGAAAAACTGTTTTTT
size: NA; D: NA; J: TRBJ2-1; V: TRBV7-9; CDR3: CASSLGTSYNEQFF; DNA: TGTGCCAGCAGCTTAGGGACTTCGTACAATGAGCAGTTCTTC
size: once; D: NA; J: TRBJ2-5; V: TRBV11-2; CDR3: CASSLATGPETQYF; DNA: TGTGCCAGCAGCTTAGCGACGGGTCCGGAGACCCAGTACTTC
size: NA; D: TRBD2; J: TRBJ2-3; V: TRBV9; CDR3: CASSGGLTTDTQYF; DNA: TGTGCCAGCAGCGGGGGACTAACCACAGATACGCAGTATTTT
size: few; D: TRBD2; J: TRBJ2-7; V: TRBV30; CDR3: CAWSVFLAGVEQYF; DNA: TGTGCCTGGAGTGTATTTCTAGCGGGAGTCGAGCAGTACTTC
size: NA; D: TRBD1; J: TRBJ1-4; V: TRBV5-4; CDR3: CASSLDRPNEKLFF; DNA: TGTGCCAGCAGCCTGGACAGGCCAAATGAAAAACTGTTTTTT
size: NA; D: TRBD1; J: TRBJ2-7; V: TRBV7-2; CDR3: CASSSARTGWDEQYF; DNA: TGTGCCAGCAGCTCGGCGAGGACAGGGTGGGACGAGCAGTACTTC
size: NA; D: TRBD1; J: TRBJ1-1; V: TRBV11-3; CDR3: CASSDRDLNTEAFF; DNA: TGTGCCAGCAGCGACAGGGACTTGAACACTGAAGCTTTCTTT
size: NA; D: TRBD2; J: TRBJ2-1; V: TRBV19; CDR3: CASSLAGNNEQFF; DNA: TGTGCCAGTAGCTTAGCGGGTAACAATGAGCAGTTCTTC
size: once; D: NA; J: TRBJ1-6; V: TRBV18; CDR3: CASSPRQGYNSPLHF; DNA: TGTGCCAGCTCACCAAGGCAGGGCTATAATTCACCCCTCCACTTT
size: NA; D: NA; J: TRBJ2-6; V: TRBV16; CDR3: CASSQSATGPNVLTF; DNA: TGTGCCAGCAGCCAATCCGCGACAGGACCCAACGTCCTGACTTTC
size: NA; D: NA; J: TRBJ2-5; V: TRBV5-4; CDR3: CASSSDSETQYF; DNA: TGTGCCAGCAGCTCAGACAGTGAGACCCAGTACTTC
size: NA; D: NA; J: TRBJ1-3; V: TRBV4-2; CDR3: CASSQDGANSGNTIYF; DNA: TGTGCCAGCAGCCAAGATGGAGCGAACTCTGGAAACACCATATATTTT
size: few; D: NA; J: TRBJ2-1; V: TRBV5-3; CDR3: CARSLVGAGKTNEQFF; DNA: TGTGCCAGAAGCTTGGTAGGGGCAGGGAAAACCAATGAGCAGTTCTTC
size: NA; D: TRBD1; J: TRBJ1-6; V: TRBV6-5; CDR3: CASSYSTGEYNSPLHF; DNA: TGTGCCAGCAGTTACTCGACAGGGGAATATAATTCACCCCTCCACTTT
size: NA; D: TRBD2; J: TRBJ2-3; V: TRBV5-4; CDR3: CASSTRLAGGTDTQYF; DNA: TGTGCCAGCAGCACCCGACTAGCGGGGGGGACAGATACGCAGTATTTT
size: NA; D: NA; J: TRBJ1-1; V: TRBV30; CDR3: CAWSQSGGWAFF; DNA: TGTGCCTGGAGTCAAAGCGGGGGTTGGGCTTTCTTT
size: NA; D: NA; J: TRBJ1-2; V: TRBV11-2; CDR3: CASSPLRGGNGYTF; DNA: TGTGCCAGCAGCCCCCTGAGGGGAGGAAACGGCTACACCTTC
size: NA; D: NA; J: TRBJ1-5; V: TRBV10-3; CDR3: CAISESRVGNQPQHF; DNA: TGTGCCATCAGTGAGTCGCGGGTAGGCAATCAGCCCCAGCATTTT
size: NA; D: TRBD1; J: TRBJ2-7; V: TRBV5-1; CDR3: CASSLTGQESAEQYF; DNA: TGCGCCAGCAGCTTGACGGGACAGGAGTCGGCCGAGCAGTACTTC
size: NA; D: NA; J: TRBJ1-1; V: TRBV5-6; CDR3: CASKTRGTHTEAFF; DNA: TGTGCCAGCAAAACGAGGGGGACCCACACTGAAGCTTTCTTT
size: NA; D: NA; J: TRBJ1-3; V: TRBV11-2; CDR3: CASSSFSAQGISGNTIYF; DNA: TGTGCCAGCAGCTCCTTCTCAGCCCAGGGGATCTCTGGAAACACCATATATTTT
size: NA; D: NA; J: TRBJ1-6; V: TRBV6-5; CDR3: CASSYSILDRNSPLHF; DNA: TGTGCCAGCAGTTACTCGATTTTGGACAGAAATTCACCCCTCCACTTT
size: NA; D: NA; J: TRBJ1-4; V: TRBV4-3; CDR3: CASRRVSGLVDEKLFF; DNA: TGCGCCAGCAGACGAGTTTCAGGGTTGGTTGATGAAAAACTGTTTTTT
size: once; D: TRBD1; J: TRBJ1-6; V: TRBV2; CDR3: CASGRDRGSYNSPLHF; DNA: TGTGCCAGCGGCCGGGACAGGGGGTCCTATAATTCACCCCTCCACTTT
size: NA; D: NA; J: TRBJ2-7; V: TRBV7-2; CDR3: CASSHGTEQYF; DNA: TGTGCCAGCAGCCACGGGACTGAGCAGTACTTC
size: NA; D: NA; J: TRBJ2-1; V: TRBV2; CDR3: CASGGGGNEQFF; DNA: TGTGCCAGCGGGGGGGGCGGGAATGAGCAGTTCTTC
size: NA; D: TRBD1; J: TRBJ1-3; V: TRBV18; CDR3: CASSSVSVQGARGNTIYF; DNA: TGTGCCAGCTCATCTGTATCGGTACAGGGGGCGCGTGGAAACACCATATATTTT
size: NA; D: NA; J: TRBJ2-1; V: TRBV27; CDR3: CASSFMLNNEQFF; DNA: TGTGCCAGCAGTTTTATGTTAAATAATGAGCAGTTCTTC
size: NA; D: NA; J: TRBJ1-4; V: TRBV7-9; CDR3: CASTSGGSAGEKLFF; DNA: TGTGCCAGCACCTCGGGTGGTTCGGCGGGCGAAAAACTGTTTTTT
size: few; D: NA; J: TRBJ1-5; V: TRBV2; CDR3: CASSDNRHQPQHF; DNA: TGTGCCAGCAGTGACAACAGACATCAGCCCCAGCATTTT
size: NA; D: TRBD2; J: TRBJ2-1; V: TRBV13; CDR3: CASSHLSGRADEQFF; DNA: TGTGCCAGCAGCCACCTCAGCGGGAGGGCTGATGAGCAGTTCTTC
size: NA; D: NA; J: TRBJ1-5; V: TRBV6-6; CDR3: CASKGGNQPQHF; DNA: TGTGCCAGCAAGGGGGGGAATCAGCCCCAGCATTTT
size: NA; D: NA; J: TRBJ2-2; V: TRBV11-3; CDR3: CASTPGSNTGELFF; DNA: TGTGCCAGCACCCCGGGGTCTAACACCGGGGAGCTGTTTTTT
size: NA; D: TRBD2; J: TRBJ2-1; V: TRBV7-9; CDR3: CASSSIRSGGSYNEQFF; DNA: TGTGCCAGCAGCTCCATCCGTAGCGGGGGCTCCTACAATGAGCAGTTCTTC
size: NA; D: NA; J: TRBJ1-6; V: TRBV5-5; CDR3: CASSLATGHSPLHF; DNA: TGTGCCAGCAGCTTGGCGACAGGTCACTCACCCCTCCACTTT
size: NA; D: TRBD1; J: TRBJ2-1; V: TRBV27; CDR3: CASRSGQGPCEQFF; DNA: TGTGCCAGCAGGTCGGGACAGGGACCCTGTGAGCAGTTCTTC
size: NA; D: TRBD1; J: TRBJ1-2; V: TRBV7-9; CDR3: CASSLEWTGRGYTF; DNA: TGTGCCAGCAGCTTAGAATGGACAGGGCGAGGCTACACCTTC
size: NA; D: NA; J: TRBJ1-2; V: TRBV14; CDR3: CASSPTRGASTTYGYTF; DNA: TGTGCCAGCAGCCCGACCAGGGGCGCCTCGACAACATATGGCTACACCTTC
size: NA; D: NA; J: TRBJ2-2; V: TRBV7-7; CDR3: CASSLNPGLGFPIMNTGELFF; DNA: TGTGCCAGCAGCTTAAACCCGGGACTCGGTTTTCCTATTATGAACACCGGGGAGCTGTTTTTT